This T cell receptor beta chain was found in a study of T cells in Graves' hyperthyroidism and ophthalmopathy. In the study overall: Peripheral blood sampling occurred at initial diagnosis, before any treatment.

There were TCR beta CDR3 regions amplified from RNA transcripts. First-round RT-PCR of the TCR CDR3 relied on the HTBI primer set. TCRdb re-called the multiplex PCR reads through MiXCR, storing one row per CDR3 protein. The top ten clones hold approximately 8.7% of a sample with around 800,000 distinct CDR3 sequences, about two fifths of them seen once. In germline, CDR1 is SGHDT, CDR2 YYEEEE. CDR3 length equals 14 residues. The ends were cut back, 4 bases at V and 3 bases at J, with 14 bases in the middle. This clonotype was found a few times. The V and J genes are TRBV5-6 and TRBJ2-7; D unclear. The clonotype comes from a man aged 18 to 29 with Graves' hyperthyroidism. Material for sequencing was blood. The CDR3: CASSLPRSDYEQYF. The CDR3 DNA reads TGTGCCAGCAGCCTCCCTCGGAGTGACTACGAGCAGTACTTC.